The 20 T cell receptor beta chains in this list originate from one sample, sequenced in a study of T cell responses to AZD1222 COVID-19 vaccine. Profiling relied on immunoSEQ multiplex PCR, and the TCRdb table lists in-frame clones only, not all of them. The repertoire consists of 150,000 to 190,000 clones, with about 88% occurring once and the leading ten covering roughly 7%. Material: peripheral blood, obtained after recovery from COVID-19. Receptors were obtained from an adult who had recovered from COVID-19.

The chain recombines TRBV15 with TRBJ2-2; no reliable D call. CDR1 is LNHNV, CDR2 YYDKDF, per germline (reference sequence). V was clipped by 0 bases and J by 1 base, with 3 bases between them. This CDR3 is built from 14 residues. The CDR3 is CATSRDRNTGELFF. For the CDR3, the DNA is TGTGCCACCAGCAGAGATCGGAACACCGGGGAGCTGTTTTTT.

The chain combines TRBV28 with TRBJ2-1; 9 nucleotides agree with TRBD1. With V trimmed by 5 bases and J by 13 bases, 9 bases remained unmatched. There are 13 residues in the CDR3. Germline CDR1 and CDR2: MDHEN and SYDVKM. The DNA for the CDR3 is TGTGCCAGCAGTCAACAGGGGGCTGGGAACCAGTTCTTC. Residues: CASSQQGAGNQFF.

The chain employs TRBV27 and TRBJ2-1; no firm D call. The length of the CDR3 is 12 residues. V lost 4 bases and J 8 bases, leaving 9 bases between the germline ends. The germline V gene encodes CDR1 MNHEY and CDR2 SMNVEV (reference sequence). CDR3 DNA: TGTGCCAGCAGTTCCATTAAAGATGAGCAGTTCTTC. The encoded protein is CASSSIKDEQFF.

The chain recombines TRBV27 with TRBJ1-1; D gene ambiguous. The ends were cut back, 8 bases at V and 8 bases at J, with 9 bases in the middle. The CDR3 sequence is 10 residues long. From germline, CDR1 is MNHEY and CDR2 SMNVEV (reference sequence). CDR3 DNA: TGTGCCAGCGGTTGGGCCGAAGCTTTCTTT. Protein sequence: CASGWAEAFF.

The chain employs TRBV19 and TRBJ1-6, with D possibly TRBD1 on 5 matching bases. Trimming left V 6 bases short and J 1 base short, with 10 bases between. This CDR3 contains 15 residues. From germline, CDR1 is LNHDA and CDR2 SQIVND (reference sequence). The CDR3 DNA is TGTGCCAGTAGCGGCGGGGCATCCTATAATTCACCCCTCCACTTT. Residues: CASSGGASYNSPLHF.

This chain uses TRBV10-3 with TRBJ2-3; a possible D gene is TRBD2 (5 bases). This CDR3 is 16 amino acids long. The V gene lost 2 bases and the J gene lost 3 bases, with 15 bases spanning the gap. CDR1 and CDR2 (germline): ENHRY, SYGVKD. DNA of the CDR3: TGTGCCATCAGTGAGGAGGGTTTTCCGCGGACAGATACGCAGTATTTT. Protein sequence: CAISEEGFPRTDTQYF.

This clone was observed once. The chain has TRBV19 and TRBJ2-1; 7 positions agree with TRBD2. CDR3 length: 15 amino acids. V shed 5 bases and J 4 bases; nucleotides not matched to a gene: 8. Germline V gives CDR1 LNHDA, CDR2 SQIVND (reference sequence). CDR3: CASSGRLAAYNEQFF. CDR3 DNA: TGTGCCAGTAGTGGACGACTAGCAGCTTACAATGAGCAGTTCTTC.

The genes are TRBV2 and TRBJ1-2; possible D gene TRBD1, 5 bases. Germline CDR1 reads SNHLY; CDR2 reads FYNNEI. V was trimmed by 7 bases and J by 8 bases, leaving 17 bases between them. The CDR3 consists of 13 residues. The CDR3 region has the DNA TGTGCCAGCACCCCCGGCAGGGAGAAGGGCTACACCTTC. This sequence encodes CASTPGREKGYTF.

The chain links TRBV11-2 to TRBJ1-6; D is unresolved. The CDR3 extends over 12 amino acids. V was pared by 2 bases and J by 14 bases, with 10 bases between. CDR1 is SGHAT and CDR2 is FQNNGV in the germline V gene. The CDR3 DNA sequence: TGTGCCAGCAGCTTACCGGGAAACGCCCTCCACTTT. It codes for CASSLPGNALHF. Full variable domain (remainder filled in from reference TRBV11-2 and TRBJ1-6): EAGVAQSPRYKIIEKRQSVAFWCNPISGHATLYWYQQILGQGPKLLIQFQNNGVVDDSQLPKDRFSAERLKGVDSTLKIQPAKLEDSAVYLCASSLPGNALHFGNGTRLTVT.

The gene calls are TRBV7-6 and TRBJ1-4; possible D gene TRBD1, 5 bases. The V gene's germline CDR1 is SGHVS and CDR2 FNYEAQ. Trimming removed 5 bases from V and 6 bases from J, with 10 bases in between. The CDR3 sequence is 13 residues long. The CDR3 region is CASSPRGYEKLFF. The CDR3 nucleotides read TGTGCCAGCAGCCCTAGGGGATATGAAAAACTGTTTTTT. Using reference TRBV7-6 and TRBJ1-4 for the parts outside the CDR3, the full variable domain is GAGVSQSPRYKVTKRGQDVALRCDPISGHVSLYWYRQALGQGPEFLTYFNYEAQQDKSGLPNDRFSAERPEGSISTLTIQRTEQRDSAMYRCASSPRGYEKLFFGSGTQLSVL.

The chain recombines TRBV2 with TRBJ2-3; D is tentatively TRBD1 or TRBD2 (5 bases each). CDR3 length: 15 amino acids. V lost 8 bases and J 1 base, leaving 16 bases between the germline ends. Germline CDR1 SNHLY, CDR2 FYNNEI. Here the CDR3 DNA reads TGTGCCAGCGGAGGTCAGGGACGGGGCACAGATACGCAGTATTTT. Amino acids: CASGGQGRGTDTQYF.

V and J are TRBV7-2 and TRBJ2-1, with D unclear. CDR3 length: 17 residues. Trimming took 1 base from V and 0 from J, leaving 13 bases between them. Per germline, CDR1 SGHTA and CDR2 FQGNSA. The CDR3 is CASSLGGGYSSYNEQFF. CDR3 nucleotide sequence: TGTGCCAGCAGCTTAGGCGGCGGTTACTCCTCCTACAATGAGCAGTTCTTC.

The chain links TRBV14 to TRBJ2-1, with D perhaps given as TRBD1 or TRBD2 (5 bases each). The V gene lost 4 bases and the J gene lost 4 bases, with 14 bases spanning the gap. CDR3 length equals 15 residues. Germline values: CDR1 SGHDN, CDR2 FVKESK. The CDR3 is CASSPYGALYNEQFF. CDR3 sequence (DNA): TGTGCCAGCAGCCCCTACGGGGCACTTTACAATGAGCAGTTCTTC.

This clone was observed once. The chain uses TRBV5-1 and TRBJ1-1; D gene ambiguous. V gave up 4 bases and J gave up 1 base, with 8 bases separating them. Germline-derived CDR1 and CDR2 are SGHRS and YFSETQ. The CDR3 is 13 amino acids. The CDR3: CASSTGENTEAFF. CDR3 sequence (DNA): TGCGCCAGCAGCACCGGGGAGAACACTGAAGCTTTCTTT. Complete variable domain (other parts from reference TRBV5-1 and TRBJ1-1): KAGVTQTPRYLIKTRGQQVTLSCSPISGHRSVSWYQQTPGQGLQFLFEYFSETQRNKGNFPGRFSGRQFSNSRSEMNVSTLELGDSALYLCASSTGENTEAFFGQGTRLTVV.

This chain links TRBV29-1 with TRBJ2-5; a weak D match, TRBD1 (5 bases). The germline V and J ends were trimmed by 2 bases and 5 bases, with 12 bases remaining between them. Germline V gives CDR1 SQVTM, CDR2 ANQGSEA. CDR3 length equals 13 residues. CDR3 sequence (DNA): TGCAGCGTTGAAAGGTCCCCAGGGGAGACCCAGTACTTC. This translates into CSVERSPGETQYF.

The rearrangement links TRBV19 to TRBJ1-1; D not resolved. V lost 5 bases and J lost 4, with 14 bases in between. This CDR3 has 14 residues. The germline V gene encodes CDR1 LNHDA and CDR2 SQIVND (reference sequence). CDR3 region: CASSGNAISTEAFF. The CDR3 DNA sequence: TGTGCCAGTAGTGGGAACGCTATTTCCACTGAAGCTTTCTTT.

The chain recombines TRBV19 with TRBJ2-5; 7 nucleotides agree with TRBD1. Germline V gives CDR1 LNHDA, CDR2 SQIVND (reference sequence). The CDR3 sequence is 15 residues long. The V gene end was trimmed by 5 bases and the J gene end by 1 base; junction bases not matched to a gene: 7. CDR3 DNA sequence: TGTGCCAGTAGTCCCCGACGGGACAGCCAAGAGACCCAGTACTTC. Translation gives CASSPRRDSQETQYF.

This chain connects TRBV5-1 to TRBJ2-3; 9 bases are shared with TRBD2. The V and J ends lost 1 base and 1 base, in that order; junction bases with no gene match: 4. Germline V CDR1 and CDR2: SGHRS, YFSETQ. This CDR3 has 16 amino acids. The CDR3 protein is CASSLWRGGGTDTQYF. CDR3 nucleotide sequence: TGCGCCAGCAGCTTGTGGCGCGGGGGGGGCACAGATACGCAGTATTTT.

The chain combines TRBV5-4 with TRBJ2-7; D might be TRBD2 (7 bases). V was pared by 0 bases and J by 8 bases, with 9 bases between. The CDR3 has 12 residues. The germline V gene has CDR1 SGHNT and CDR2 YYREEE (reference sequence). The CDR3 spells CASSLEGGQQYF. The DNA of the CDR3 is TGTGCCAGCAGCTTGGAGGGGGGGCAGCAGTACTTC.

The rearrangement links TRBV7-2 to TRBJ1-1, with D tentatively TRBD1 (5 bases). CDR1 and CDR2 from the germline V gene are SGHTA and FQGNSA. CDR3 length equals 16 residues. V was shortened by 1 base and J by 6 bases, with 18 bases between the two germline ends. The CDR3: CASSLVKFAGRAEAFF. The CDR3 nucleotides read TGTGCCAGCAGCTTAGTTAAATTTGCAGGGAGGGCTGAAGCTTTCTTT.